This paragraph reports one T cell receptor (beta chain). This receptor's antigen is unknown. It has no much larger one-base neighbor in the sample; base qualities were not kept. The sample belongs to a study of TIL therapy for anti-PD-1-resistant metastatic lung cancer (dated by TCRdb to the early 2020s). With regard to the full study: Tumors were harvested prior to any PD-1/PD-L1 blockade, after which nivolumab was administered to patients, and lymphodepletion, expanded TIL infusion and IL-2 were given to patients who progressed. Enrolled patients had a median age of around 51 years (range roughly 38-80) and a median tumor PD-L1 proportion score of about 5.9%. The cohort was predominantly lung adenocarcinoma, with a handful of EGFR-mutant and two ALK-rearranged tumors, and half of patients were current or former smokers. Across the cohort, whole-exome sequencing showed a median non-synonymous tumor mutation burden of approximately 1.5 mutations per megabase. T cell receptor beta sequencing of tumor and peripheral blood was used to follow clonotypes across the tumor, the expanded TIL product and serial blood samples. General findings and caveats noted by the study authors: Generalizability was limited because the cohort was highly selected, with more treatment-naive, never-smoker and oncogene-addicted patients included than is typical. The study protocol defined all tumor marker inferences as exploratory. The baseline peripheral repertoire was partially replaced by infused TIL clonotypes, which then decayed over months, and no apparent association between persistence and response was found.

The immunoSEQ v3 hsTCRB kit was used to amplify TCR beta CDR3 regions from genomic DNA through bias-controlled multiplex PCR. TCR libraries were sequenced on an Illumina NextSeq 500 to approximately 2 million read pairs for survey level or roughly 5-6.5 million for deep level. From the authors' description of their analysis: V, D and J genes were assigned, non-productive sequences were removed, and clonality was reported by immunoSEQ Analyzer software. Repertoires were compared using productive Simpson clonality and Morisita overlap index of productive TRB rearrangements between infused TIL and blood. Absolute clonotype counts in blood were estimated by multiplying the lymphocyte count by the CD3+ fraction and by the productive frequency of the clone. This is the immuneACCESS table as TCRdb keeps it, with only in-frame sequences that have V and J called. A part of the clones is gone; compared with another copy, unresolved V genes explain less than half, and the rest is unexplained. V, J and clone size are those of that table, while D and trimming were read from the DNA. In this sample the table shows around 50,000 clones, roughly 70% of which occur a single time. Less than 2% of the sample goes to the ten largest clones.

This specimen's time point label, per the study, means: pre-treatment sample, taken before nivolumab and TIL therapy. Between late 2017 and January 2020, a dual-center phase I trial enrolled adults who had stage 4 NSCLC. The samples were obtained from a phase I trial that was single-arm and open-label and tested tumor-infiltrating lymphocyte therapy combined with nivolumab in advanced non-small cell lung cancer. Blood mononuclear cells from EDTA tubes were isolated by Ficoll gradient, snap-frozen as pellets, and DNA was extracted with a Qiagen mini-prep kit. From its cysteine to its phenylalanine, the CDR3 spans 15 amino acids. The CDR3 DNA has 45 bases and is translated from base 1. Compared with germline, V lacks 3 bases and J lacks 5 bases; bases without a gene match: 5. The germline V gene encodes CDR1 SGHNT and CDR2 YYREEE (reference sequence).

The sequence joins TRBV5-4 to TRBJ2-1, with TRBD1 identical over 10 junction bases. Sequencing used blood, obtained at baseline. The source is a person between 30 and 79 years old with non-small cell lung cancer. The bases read TGTGCCAGCAGCTATGGACAGGGGGGCAACAATGAGCAGTTCTTC. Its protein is CASSYGQGGNNEQFF.